A selection of T cell receptor beta chains follows, all from one sample in a study of control samples from healthy donors and cancer patients. TCRdb keeps only in-frame clones here, not all; method: immunoSEQ multiplex PCR. The sample carries approximately 150,000 clones, approximately 91% recorded once. The material sequenced was blood. All receptors come from a man under 40 in good health. Each CDR3 is given with its conserved first and last residue. Fields, in order: J gene, D gene, V gene, clone size, CDR3 protein, CDR3 DNA. The D gene is left open where the match is weak. Part of the rows lack a size; the others show once, few, many or a class for expanded clones.

>TRBJ1-2|NA|TRBV2|few
CASSDLGLYGYTF
TGTGCCAGCAGTGATCTAGGGCTCTATGGCTACACCTTC
>TRBJ2-5|TRBD1|TRBV7-2|NA
CASSPRQGMFESQYF
TGTGCCAGCAGCCCCCGACAGGGGATGTTTGAATCCCAGTACTTC
>TRBJ2-1|NA|TRBV10-2|NA
CASSAVEQFF
TGCGCCAGCAGTGCCGTTGAGCAGTTCTTC
>TRBJ2-5|NA|TRBV7-9|NA
CASSERQVVRETQYF
TGTGCCAGCAGCGAGAGACAGGTAGTCCGGGAGACCCAGTACTTC
>TRBJ2-1|TRBD1|TRBV27|NA
CASSLKFRDRYYNEQFF
TGTGCCAGCAGTTTAAAATTCAGGGACAGATACTACAATGAGCAGTTCTTC
>TRBJ2-1|NA|TRBV9|NA
CASSVAESRDEQFF
TGTGCCAGCAGCGTAGCAGAAAGTCGAGATGAGCAGTTCTTC
>TRBJ2-1|NA|TRBV6-1|NA
CASSEAGAYGEQFF
TGTGCCAGCAGTGAAGCGGGGGCTTACGGTGAGCAGTTCTTC
>TRBJ2-7|NA|TRBV27|NA
CASSLSNTGTPTYEQYF
TGTGCCAGCAGTTTATCCAACACCGGGACCCCAACCTACGAGCAGTACTTC
>TRBJ2-2|TRBD1|TRBV7-2|NA
CASSSPRGQHTGELFF
TGTGCCAGCAGCTCCCCCCGGGGACAGCACACCGGGGAGCTGTTTTTT
>TRBJ2-7|NA|TRBV3-1/TRBV3-2|NA
CASSQPPVTGSTPYEQYF
TGTGCCAGCAGCCAACCCCCGGTAACGGGTTCTACCCCCTACGAGCAGTACTTC
>TRBJ1-3|TRBD1|TRBV7-2|NA
CASSLETGAGNTIYF
TGTGCCAGCAGCTTAGAGACAGGGGCAGGAAACACCATATATTTT
>TRBJ1-2|NA|TRBV11-2|NA
CASSLDLGSTYTF
TGTGCCAGCAGCTTAGATCTCGGCAGCACCTACACCTTC
>TRBJ2-2|NA|TRBV30|once
CAWSEGAGELFF
TGTGCCTGGAGTGAAGGGGCCGGGGAGCTGTTTTTT
>TRBJ1-1|NA|TRBV12-3/TRBV12-4|NA
CASSTGTLAFF
TGTGCCAGCAGTACGGGGACTTTGGCTTTCTTT
>TRBJ2-7|NA|TRBV7-2|NA
CASSFTGPYEQYF
TGTGCCAGCAGCTTTACTGGTCCCTACGAGCAGTACTTC
>TRBJ2-7|TRBD2|TRBV4-3|NA
CASSQDVTSGGAGGEQYF
TGCGCCAGCAGCCAAGATGTGACTAGCGGGGGGGCCGGAGGCGAGCAGTACTTC
>TRBJ2-1|NA|TRBV18|once
CASSPQPRGSYNEQFF
TGTGCCAGCTCACCTCAACCCCGGGGGTCCTACAATGAGCAGTTCTTC
>TRBJ1-2|TRBD1|TRBV27|NA
CASSLKGQGNYGYTF
TGTGCCAGCAGTTTAAAGGGACAGGGAAACTATGGCTACACCTTC
>TRBJ2-3|NA|TRBV11-3|NA
CASSLGFGGTTDTQYF
TGTGCCAGCAGCTTAGGATTTGGGGGAACCACAGATACGCAGTATTTT
>TRBJ1-2|NA|TRBV4-1|NA
CASSQERGGKTYGYTF
TGCGCCAGCAGCCAAGAACGGGGCGGGAAGACTTATGGCTACACCTTC
>TRBJ2-5|NA|TRBV21-1|NA
CASSKVPMRLAGAAGETQYF
TGTGCCAGCAGCAAAGTCCCTATGCGACTAGCGGGAGCGGCTGGAGAGACCCAGTACTTC
>TRBJ1-4|TRBD1|TRBV6-6|NA
CASSTGVLGEKLFF
TGTGCCAGCAGTACAGGGGTCTTGGGTGAAAAACTGTTTTTT
>TRBJ1-2|NA|TRBV9|NA
CASSVAPVTEGNGYTF
TGTGCCAGCAGCGTAGCCCCCGTTACAGAGGGAAATGGCTACACCTTC
>TRBJ1-5|TRBD1|TRBV6-1|NA
CASSDGTGPGRGNQPQHF
TGTGCCAGCAGTGACGGGACAGGGCCTGGTCGGGGCAATCAGCCCCAGCATTTT
>TRBJ2-7|TRBD2|TRBV7-2|once
CASSLALGLAGGPREQYF
TGTGCCAGCAGCTTAGCGCTGGGACTAGCGGGAGGGCCTCGGGAGCAGTACTTC
>TRBJ2-1|NA|TRBV5-1|NA
CASSVNGRSGWNEQFF
TGCGCCAGCAGCGTAAACGGGAGAAGCGGTTGGAATGAGCAGTTCTTC
>TRBJ2-3|NA|TRBV5-6|few
CASSLDLSPRTDTQYF
TGTGCCAGCAGCTTGGATTTGAGTCCCCGCACAGATACGCAGTATTTT
>TRBJ2-3|TRBD2|TRBV11-3|NA
CASSSPLAGGRTDTQYF
TGTGCCAGCAGCTCCCCCCTTGCGGGAGGTAGAACAGATACGCAGTATTTT
>TRBJ2-6|NA|TRBV7-2|NA
CASSPSGGSGANVLTF
TGTGCCAGCAGCCCCAGTGGCGGCTCTGGGGCCAACGTCCTGACTTTC
>TRBJ1-1|TRBD1|TRBV24-1|NA
CATSDGQGANTEAFF
TGTGCCACCAGTGATGGACAGGGGGCGAACACTGAAGCTTTCTTT
>TRBJ2-7|NA|TRBV21-1|NA
CASSIQIDREIYEQYF
TGTGCCAGCAGCATACAAATCGACAGGGAGATCTACGAGCAGTACTTC
>TRBJ1-2|NA|TRBV6-1|NA
CASSEGGNRAYGYTF
TGTGCCAGCAGTGAAGGGGGTAACAGGGCCTATGGCTACACCTTC
>TRBJ1-1|NA|TRBV5-1|NA
CASSIENTEAFF
TGCGCCAGCAGCATAGAGAACACTGAAGCTTTCTTT
>TRBJ2-7|NA|TRBV7-2|NA
CASSSQRVPLDEQYF
TGTGCCAGCAGCTCCCAGCGGGTCCCACTCGACGAGCAGTACTTC
>TRBJ2-1|TRBD1|TRBV6-5|NA
CASSRTGGNEQFF
TGTGCCAGCAGTCGGACAGGGGGAAACGAGCAGTTCTTC
>TRBJ1-6|NA|TRBV27|NA
CASSLRAGRNSPLHF
TGTGCCAGCAGTTTACGCGCAGGGCGGAATTCACCCCTCCACTTT
>TRBJ2-5|NA|TRBV7-8|NA
CASSVFGETQYF
TGTGCCAGCAGCGTTTTCGGAGAGACCCAGTACTTC
>TRBJ2-7|NA|TRBV6-8|NA
CASSYPPRARSYEQYF
TGTGCCAGCAGTTACCCCCCCCGGGCTAGATCCTACGAGCAGTACTTC
>TRBJ2-5|NA|TRBV3-1/TRBV3-2|NA
CASSQEAGGEQETQYF
TGTGCCAGCAGCCAAGAAGCAGGGGGGGAACAAGAGACCCAGTACTTC
>TRBJ2-7|NA|TRBV25-1|NA
CASSGKGLGNHEQYF
TGTGCCAGCAGCGGGAAGGGGCTCGGTAATCACGAGCAGTACTTC